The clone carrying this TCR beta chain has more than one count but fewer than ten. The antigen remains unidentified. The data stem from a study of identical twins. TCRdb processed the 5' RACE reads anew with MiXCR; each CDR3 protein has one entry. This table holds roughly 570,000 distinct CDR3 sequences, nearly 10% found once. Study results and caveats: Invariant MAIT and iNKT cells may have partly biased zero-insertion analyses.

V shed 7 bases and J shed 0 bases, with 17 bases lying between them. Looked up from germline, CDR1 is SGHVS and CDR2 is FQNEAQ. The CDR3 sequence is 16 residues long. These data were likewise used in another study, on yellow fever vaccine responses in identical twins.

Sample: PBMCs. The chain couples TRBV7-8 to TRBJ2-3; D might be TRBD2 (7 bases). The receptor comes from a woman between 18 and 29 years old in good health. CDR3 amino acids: CASKTGGRTSTDTQYF. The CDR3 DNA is TGTGCCAGCAAAACGGGGGGCAGAACTAGCACAGATACGCAGTATTTT.